These 30 T cell receptor beta chains were sequenced from one sample in a study of spatial heterogeneity in lung cancer. TCRdb recomputed calls from the 5' RACE reads with MiXCR, one row per CDR3 protein. The sample has tens of thousands of distinct CDR3 sequences; roughly a fifth are singletons. The time point is: blood at routine non-recurrence follow-up after resection. The sample was PBMCs, taken at follow-up. Source of these receptors: a male donor with early-stage non-small cell lung cancer.

This clonotype was found a few times. The chain joins TRBV20-1 to TRBJ2-7; a weak D match, TRBD1 (6 bases). The germline V gene has CDR1 DFQATT and CDR2 SNEGSKA (reference sequence). With 6 bases removed from V and 2 bases from J, the gap between germline ends came to 17 bases. The CDR3 has 14 residues. The chain's CDR3 is CSAIRDTWTYEQYF. The CDR3 region has the DNA TGCAGTGCAATACGGGACACCTGGACCTACGAGCAGTACTTC.

CDR3 DNA sequence: TGCGCCAGCAAGCCACTAGCGGGGACCTACGAGCAGTACTTC. Protein: CASKPLAGTYEQYF. The chain recombines TRBV5-1 with TRBJ2-7, with 10 bases identical to TRBD2. This CDR3 spans 14 amino acids. CDR1 and CDR2 (germline): SGHRS, YFSETQ. V gave up 6 bases and J gave up 2 bases; unmatched junction bases: 5.

This clonotype was counted ten times or more. This chain uses TRBV10-2 with TRBJ2-4; weak D call: TRBD2 (5 bases). There are 17 residues in the CDR3. Germline V gives CDR1 WSHSY, CDR2 SAAADI. Trimming stripped 5 bases from V and 0 bases from J, with 17 bases between. The CDR3 loop is CASSQADGGLAKNIQYF. CDR3 sequence (DNA): TGCGCCAGCAGTCAAGCGGACGGAGGACTAGCCAAAAACATTCAGTACTTC.

This sequence joins TRBV9 and TRBJ2-1; TRBD1 matches at 7 bases. V gave up 0 bases and J gave up 2 bases; unmatched junction bases: 2. The CDR3 loop spans 15 amino acids. Germline-derived CDR1 and CDR2 are SGDLS and YYNGEE. CDR3 sequence (DNA): TGTGCCAGCAGCGTAGAGGGACAGCCCTACAATGAGCAGTTCTTC. Its protein is CASSVEGQPYNEQFF.

The sample holds a few counts of this clonotype. V is TRBV5-1 and J is TRBJ2-5; possibly TRBD1 for D (5 bases). The germline CDR1 and CDR2 sequences are SGHRS and YFSETQ. The germline V and J ends were trimmed by 2 bases and 3 bases, with 14 bases remaining between them. This CDR3 spans 15 amino acids. DNA for the CDR3: TGCGCCAGCAGCTTAATGCTCAGGGCTAAAGAGACCCAGTACTTC. Encoded protein: CASSLMLRAKETQYF.

A few counts support this clonotype. The V call is TRBV20-1, the J call TRBJ1-1; D gene unclear. Germline CDR1 reads DFQATT; CDR2 reads SNEGSKA (reference sequence). The CDR3 sequence is 15 residues long. Deletions cut 3 bases from V and 0 bases from J, with 14 bases between. CDR3 region: CSARGQKNMNTEAFF. CDR3 bases: TGCAGTGCTAGGGGCCAGAAAAACATGAACACTGAAGCTTTCTTT.

This clonotype has only a few counts. This chain joins TRBV7-2 and TRBJ1-3, with 8 bases that match TRBD1. The V segment lost 7 bases and the J segment 1 base; nucleotides outside the gene matches: 9. Germline V lookup: CDR1 SGHTA, CDR2 FQGNSA. The CDR3 consists of 16 residues. The chain's CDR3 is CASTRTGMSSGNTIYF. CDR3 DNA sequence: TGTGCCAGCACCCGGACAGGGATGTCGTCTGGAAACACCATATATTTT. Full variable domain (outside the CDR3, taken from reference TRBV7-2 and TRBJ1-3): GAGVSQSPSNKVTEKGKDVELRCDPISGHTALYWYRQSLGQGLEFLIYFQGNSAPDKSGLPSDRFSAERTGGSVSTLTIQRTQQEDSAVYLCASTRTGMSSGNTIYFGEGSWLTVV.

This clonotype was seen only a few times. The chain combines TRBV2 with TRBJ2-1; D is undetermined. In germline, CDR1 is SNHLY, CDR2 FYNNEI. Between the trimmed V and J ends, which lost 6 bases and 6 bases, there was a span of 9 bases. The CDR3 length is 12 residues. The DNA of the CDR3 is TGTGCCAGCAGGCCTGGCGGCAATGAGCAGTTCTTC. Protein sequence: CASRPGGNEQFF.

This clonotype occurred many times. The chain is built from TRBV7-2 and TRBJ1-5, with D uncertain. The V gene's germline CDR1 is SGHTA and CDR2 FQGNSA. CDR3 length: 13 amino acids. The V end lost 0 bases, the J end lost 7 bases, and 7 bases lay between the germline ends. The CDR3: CASSLAIPQPQHF. CDR3 nucleotides: TGTGCCAGCAGCTTAGCTATCCCCCAGCCCCAGCATTTT.

The V call is TRBV29-1, the J call TRBJ2-7; tentative D call: TRBD1 (6 bases). Germline V gene data show CDR1 as SQVTM and CDR2 as ANQGSEA. The CDR3 has 15 amino acids. V gave up 7 bases and J gave up 6 bases, with 25 bases separating them. In DNA form, the CDR3 reads TGCAGCGCGATACCATCCTCCGGGACAAGACGCGAGCAGTACTTC. Protein product: CSAIPSSGTRREQYF.

This clonotype was detected a few times. The CDR3 DNA sequence: TGTGCCACCAACCAACGTAAGACAGGGTCAGATACGCAGTATTTT. Its protein is CATNQRKTGSDTQYF. The V call is TRBV15, the J call TRBJ2-3, with 7 bases lining up with TRBD1. CDR1 and CDR2 from the germline V gene are LNHNV and YYDKDF (reference sequence). Germline trimming cut 7 bases from V and 4 bases from J; bases unmatched to any gene: 11. The CDR3 is 15 residues long. Together with reference TRBV15 and TRBJ2-3, the CDR3 gives the full variable domain: DAMVIQNPRYQVTQFGKPVTLSCSQTLNHNVMYWYQQKSSQAPKLLFHYYDKDFNNEADTPDNFQSRRPNTSFCFLDIRSPGLGDTAMYLCATNQRKTGSDTQYFGPGTRLTVL.

The rearrangement uses TRBV18 and TRBJ1-1; no reliable D call. Trimming removed 1 base from V and 0 bases from J, with 9 bases in between. Germline CDR1 and CDR2: KGHSH and LQKENI. This CDR3 is 15 amino acids long. The CDR3 loop reads CASSPRASLNTEAFF. The CDR3 DNA reads TGTGCCAGCTCACCACGCGCCAGCCTGAACACTGAAGCTTTCTTT.

This clonotype has at least ten counts. The chain uses TRBV6-6 and TRBJ1-1; a possible D gene is TRBD1 (5 bases). V gave up 4 bases and J gave up 1 base, with 10 bases separating them. Germline loops: CDR1 MNHNY, CDR2 SVGAGI (reference sequence). The CDR3 covers 14 residues. CDR3 region: CASSSDGGNTEAFF. The CDR3 DNA reads as TGTGCCAGCAGTTCGGACGGGGGGAACACTGAAGCTTTCTTT.

A few counts support this clonotype. The chain uses TRBV7-7 and TRBJ2-1, with TRBD2 matching over 15 bases. The trim removed 5 bases at V and 13 bases at J, leaving 6 bases unmatched. The CDR3 loop spans 14 amino acids. Germline CDR1 reads SSHAT; CDR2 reads FNYEAQ (reference sequence). CDR3 sequence: CASSPGLAGGQQFF. Written as DNA, the CDR3 is TGTGCCAGCAGCCCGGGACTAGCGGGGGGCCAACAGTTCTTC. Variable domain in full (rest from reference TRBV7-7 and TRBJ2-1): GAGVSQSPRYKVTKRGQDVTLRCDPISSHATLYWYQQALGQGPEFLTYFNYEAQPDKSGLPSDRFSAERPEGSISTLTIQRTEQRDSAMYRCASSPGLAGGQQFFGPGTRLTVL.

In this sample, this clonotype turned up a few times. The DNA for the CDR3 is TGTGCCAGTAGTCCCCAGGAGCGCTCCTACAATGAGCAGTTCTTC. Protein: CASSPQERSYNEQFF. V gene TRBV19 combines with J gene TRBJ2-1; no clear D gene. CDR1 and CDR2 from the germline V gene are LNHDA and SQIVND (reference sequence). The CDR3 runs 15 residues. Trimming cost V 5 bases and J 0 bases, with 11 bases left between them.

V and J are TRBV12-3 or TRBV12-4 and TRBJ2-3; D ambiguous. This CDR3 region has 14 residues. V lost 0 bases to trimming and J lost 6 bases, with 10 bases between them. This CDR3 reads CASSLAGSRDTQYF. CDR3 DNA: TGTGCCAGCAGTTTAGCGGGCAGCCGGGATACGCAGTATTTT.

In its sample, this clonotype was seen a few times. The chain combines TRBV4-2 with TRBJ2-7; D unclear. Germline CDR1 and CDR2: LGHNA and YNFKEQ. The CDR3 loop spans 12 amino acids. With 0 bases removed from V and 6 bases from J, the gap between germline ends came to 6 bases. The CDR3 coding sequence is TGTGCCAGCAGCCAAGAGAGGAGCGAGCAGTACTTC. Its protein is CASSQERSEQYF.

This clonotype showed up just a few times. This sequence joins TRBV15 and TRBJ2-5, with 10 nucleotides matching TRBD2. CDR3 length: 16 amino acids. Germline lookup yields CDR1 LNHNV and CDR2 YYDKDF (reference sequence). V dropped 2 bases and J dropped 2; count of bases not matched to a gene: 5. CDR3 DNA sequence: TGTGCCACCAGCAGATACGGGACTAGCGTTCAAGAGACCCAGTACTTC. Protein sequence: CATSRYGTSVQETQYF.

The V and J genes are TRBV20-1 and TRBJ2-1; TRBD1 agrees at 10 bases. Germline V gene data show CDR1 as DFQATT and CDR2 as SNEGSKA (reference sequence). The CDR3 contains 14 residues. Germline trimming cut 3 bases from V and 3 bases from J; bases unmatched to any gene: 2. The CDR3 protein is CSASDRGHYNEQFF. As DNA, the CDR3 is TGCAGTGCTAGTGACAGGGGGCACTACAATGAGCAGTTCTTC.

In this sample, this clonotype turned up once. The gene calls are TRBV7-9 and TRBJ1-3, with D unclear. V lost 2 bases and J 4 bases, leaving 6 bases between the germline ends. From germline, CDR1 is SEHNR and CDR2 FQNEAQ (reference sequence). The CDR3 extends over 13 amino acids. This chain's CDR3 is CASSLSSGNTIYF. CDR3 in DNA: TGTGCCAGCAGCTTATCATCAGGAAACACCATATATTTT.

This clonotype showed up many times. This sequence joins TRBV4-1 and TRBJ2-1; no clear D gene. The germline gives CDR1 MGHRA, CDR2 YSYEKL. The V gene lost 0 bases and the J gene lost 4 bases, with 16 bases spanning the gap. The CDR3 has 17 residues. The DNA of the CDR3 is TGCGCCAGCAGCCAAGACGCCTATGACGGAGAATACAATGAGCAGTTCTTC. The encoded protein is CASSQDAYDGEYNEQFF.

The chain links TRBV29-1 to TRBJ1-2, with D possibly TRBD1 on 5 matching bases. The CDR3 covers 15 residues. V was cut by 5 bases and J by 6 bases, with 22 bases left in between. CDR1 is SQVTM, CDR2 ANQGSEA, per germline. The CDR3 nucleotides read TGCAGCGTTTCGACAGAGAGATCGAGGAGCGATGGCTACACCTTC. Translated: CSVSTERSRSDGYTF.

This clonotype was seen a few times. The V gene is TRBV24-1, the J gene TRBJ2-3; possibly TRBD1 for D (5 bases). This CDR3 is built from 15 residues. V lost 0 bases to trimming and J lost 4 bases, with 10 bases between them. Germline CDR1 is KGHDR and CDR2 is SFDVKD. The CDR3 coding sequence is TGTGCCACCAGTGATTTGGGCAGGGATGCAGATACGCAGTATTTT. Residues: CATSDLGRDADTQYF.

The genes are TRBV7-2 and TRBJ2-1; a possible D gene is TRBD2 (5 bases). The germline gives CDR1 SGHTA, CDR2 FQGNSA. Trimming removed 5 bases at V and 0 bases at J, with 11 bases between. CDR3 length equals 15 residues. CDR3 nucleotide sequence: TGTGCCAGCAGCCGTACTAGACCCTCCTACAATGAGCAGTTCTTC. It specifies CASSRTRPSYNEQFF. Complete variable domain (other parts from reference TRBV7-2 and TRBJ2-1): GAGVSQSPSNKVTEKGKDVELRCDPISGHTALYWYRQSLGQGLEFLIYFQGNSAPDKSGLPSDRFSAERTGGSVSTLTIQRTQQEDSAVYLCASSRTRPSYNEQFFGPGTRLTVL.

The V and J genes are TRBV3-1 and TRBJ1-1; D is unresolved. The CDR3 totals 12 residues. Deletions cut 7 bases from V and 5 bases from J, with 11 bases between. Germline CDR1 reads LGHDT; CDR2 reads YNNKEL (reference sequence). CDR3 protein: CASTNSETEAFF. The CDR3 DNA sequence: TGTGCCAGCACCAACAGCGAAACTGAAGCTTTCTTT.

This clonotype appeared a few times. The chain combines TRBV10-1 with TRBJ2-1; D ambiguous. V dropped 3 bases and J dropped 4 bases, with 16 bases sitting between them. The CDR3 is 16 residues long. Germline CDR1 reads WNHNN; CDR2 reads SYGVQD (reference sequence). CDR3 amino acids: CASSDSPGRLYNEQFF. DNA for the CDR3: TGCGCCAGCAGTGACTCCCCGGGCAGATTATACAATGAGCAGTTCTTC.

This clonotype was seen only a few times. The rearrangement joins TRBV27 to TRBJ1-6; 7 bases match TRBD1. CDR3 size: 13 residues. The germline V gene encodes CDR1 MNHEY and CDR2 SMNVEV (reference sequence). V lost 9 bases, J lost 10 bases, and 9 bases stayed unmatched. CDR3 protein: CASGTDSRSPLHF. CDR3 in DNA: TGTGCCAGTGGGACAGACAGTCGATCACCCCTCCACTTT.

The rearrangement uses TRBV6-5 and TRBJ1-2, with 9 nucleotides matching TRBD1. The CDR3 contains 17 residues. V lost 6 bases, J lost 7 bases, and 18 bases stayed unmatched. CDR1 is MNHEY and CDR2 is SVGAGI in the germline V gene. The CDR3 spells CASRLSPPGTGQRGYTF. In nucleotides, the CDR3 is TGTGCCAGCAGATTAAGCCCCCCCGGGACAGGGCAGCGTGGCTACACCTTC.

The CDR3 loop is CASRGTGNDNSPLHF. CDR3 coding DNA: TGTGCCAGCAGGGGGACAGGGAACGATAATTCACCCCTCCACTTT. V is TRBV2 and J is TRBJ1-6, with 9 bases aligning to TRBD1. V shed 6 bases, J shed 5 bases, and the junction held 5 bases outside the gene matches. CDR1 SNHLY and CDR2 FYNNEI come from the germline V gene. The CDR3 consists of 15 residues.

V gene TRBV30 combines with J gene TRBJ1-1; D uncertain. The CDR3 totals 11 residues. Germline CDR1 and CDR2: GTSNPN and SVGIG (reference sequence). Trimming removed 2 bases from V and 0 bases from J, with 1 base in between. CDR3 nucleotides: TGTGCCTGGAGTATGAACACTGAAGCTTTCTTT. Its translation is CAWSMNTEAFF.